The T cell receptor (beta chain) under discussion was sequenced for a study of T cell repertoires in cytomegalovirus infection. At the level of the study: Recently identified HLA-C-restricted CMV epitopes were among the peptides used. Evidence of both CMV infection and a matching HLA type came from public TCR beta signatures. Study observations and caveats: Ex vivo, HLA-C-restricted CMV-specific TCR beta clonotypes prevailed over the rest of the response.

Notes on this clonotype: What it binds is not known.

V lost 4 bases and J lost 5, with 20 bases in between. This CDR3 contains 16 residues. Germline V gene data show CDR1 as SEHNR and CDR2 as FQNEAQ (reference sequence). MiXCR, applied by TCRdb to the reads, yields one record per CDR3 protein. This sample yields about half a million distinct CDR3 sequences, of which about 44% are seen a single time; around 45% belongs to the top ten. The sequences come from cultured PBMCs, collected from culture after CMV antigen stimulation. This chain uses TRBV7-9 with TRBJ1-2; D remains unclear. This TCR derives from a human donor in good health (CMV status not recorded). Some clones in this sample may be carry-over from other donors' samples. The CDR3 DNA sequence: TGTGCCAGCAGCTCCCCGGGCTACACCACTGGGTATGGCTACACCTTC. Protein product: CASSSPGYTTGYGYTF. The full variable domain, rest sourced from reference TRBV7-9 and TRBJ1-2, is DTGVSQNPRHKITKRGQNVTFRCDPISEHNRLYWYRQTLGQGPEFLTYFQNEAQLEKSRLLSDRFSAERPKGSFSTLEIQRTEQGDSAMYLCASSSPGYTTGYGYTFGSGTRLTVV.